Here is one TCR beta chain with its context. Its specificity is unknown. This sample is drawn from a study of T cell responses to AZD1222 COVID-19 vaccine. The protocol was immunoSEQ multiplex PCR, while the TCRdb copy is restricted to in-frame clones and leaves out a portion. The data show about 110,000 clones, approximately 90% seen once. Both about-4-week and about-12-week second-dose recipients were combined. Germline values: CDR1 SGDLS, CDR2 YYNGEE. This CDR3 is 16 amino acids long. The V segment lost 3 bases and the J segment 8 bases; nucleotides outside the gene matches: 12. Study-level results: Among spike-specific TCRs, nearly half reportedly target unmutated variant regions. Samples come after the peak T cell response, not at day 14. Vaccine-related CD4 TCRs covered spike, predominating at 160-218 and 743-854.

The sample was peripheral blood, taken 28 days after the second AZD1222 dose. The TCR was taken from an adult who received the AZD1222 COVID-19 vaccine. The rearrangement uses TRBV9 and TRBJ2-1; 9 positions match TRBD1. The CDR3 DNA is TGTGCCAGCAGCGCCAGTCCCGGGACAGGGATCGATGAGCAGTTCTTC. Its translation: CASSASPGTGIDEQFF. The full variable domain, in which reference TRBV9 and TRBJ2-1 provide the parts outside the CDR3, is DSGVTQTPKHLITATGQRVTLRCSPRSGDLSVYWYQQSLDQGLQFLIQYYNGEERAKGNILERFSAQQFPDLHSELNLSSLELGDSALYFCASSASPGTGIDEQFFGPGTRLTVL.